Listed below are T cell receptor beta chains from one sample, sequenced in a study of blood T cell repertoires in COVID-19. Using immunoSEQ multiplex PCR, the repertoire was profiled, and TCRdb retains in-frame clones only, with some absent. The profile shows around 200,000 clones, about nine tenths of them singletons. Sequencing input: peripheral blood. The receptors originated from a woman in her 50s with acute or convalescent COVID-19. Each CDR3 is given with its conserved first and last residue. Fields, in order: clone size, J gene, V gene, D gene, CDR3 DNA, CDR3 protein. The D gene is left open where the match is weak. Some rows have no size entry. The others give once, few or many, or a class for an expanded clone.

abundance: -; j_gene: TRBJ2-4; v_gene: TRBV10-2; d_gene: TRBD1; CDR3nt: TGCGCCAGCAACGACCCCGGACAGGCCGCCAAAAACATTCAGTACTTC; CDR3aa: CASNDPGQAAKNIQYF
abundance: -; j_gene: TRBJ2-1; v_gene: TRBV5-1; d_gene: TRBD2; CDR3nt: TGCGCCAGCAGCTTGGGTCTAGCGGGAGTCCCAAGCTACAATGAGCAGTTCTTC; CDR3aa: CASSLGLAGVPSYNEQFF
abundance: -; j_gene: TRBJ1-3; v_gene: TRBV24-1; d_gene: TRBD1; CDR3nt: TGTGCCACCAGTGCCCCCACCGGGACAGGCTCTGGAAACACCATATATTTT; CDR3aa: CATSAPTGTGSGNTIYF
abundance: -; j_gene: TRBJ2-2; v_gene: TRBV27; d_gene: TRBD1; CDR3nt: TGTGCCAGCACCCAACAGGGGGCGCTTGTCACCGGGGAGCTGTTTTTT; CDR3aa: CASTQQGALVTGELFF
abundance: -; j_gene: TRBJ2-6; v_gene: TRBV30; d_gene: -; CDR3nt: TGTGCCTGGCCTGAGGCAGTCTCTGGGGCCAACGTCCTGACTTTC; CDR3aa: CAWPEAVSGANVLTF
abundance: once; j_gene: TRBJ1-1; v_gene: TRBV3-1/TRBV3-2; d_gene: TRBD1; CDR3nt: TGTGCCAGCCAGGCCGGGACAGGACGGGTCAACACTGAAGCTTTCTTT; CDR3aa: CASQAGTGRVNTEAFF
abundance: -; j_gene: TRBJ1-6; v_gene: TRBV30; d_gene: -; CDR3nt: TGTGCCTGGAGTCTCGACAGCAGCTATAATTCACCCCTCCACTTT; CDR3aa: CAWSLDSSYNSPLHF
abundance: -; j_gene: TRBJ1-1; v_gene: TRBV2; d_gene: -; CDR3nt: TGTGCCAGCAGTGGACAGTTCATGAACACTGAAGCTTTCTTT; CDR3aa: CASSGQFMNTEAFF
abundance: -; j_gene: TRBJ2-7; v_gene: TRBV10-2; d_gene: -; CDR3nt: TGCGCCAGCAACACGGGAGACGAGCAGTACTTC; CDR3aa: CASNTGDEQYF
abundance: -; j_gene: TRBJ2-2; v_gene: TRBV18; d_gene: TRBD2; CDR3nt: TGTGCCAGCTCACCCAGGACAGCGGGAGGGCCAAGAGGGGAGCTGTTTTTT; CDR3aa: CASSPRTAGGPRGELFF
abundance: -; j_gene: TRBJ2-7; v_gene: TRBV15; d_gene: TRBD1; CDR3nt: TGTGCCACCAGCAGAGATGTCGCAGGGGGAAGGGAGCAGTACTTC; CDR3aa: CATSRDVAGGREQYF
abundance: -; j_gene: TRBJ2-7; v_gene: TRBV12-3/TRBV12-4; d_gene: -; CDR3nt: TGTGCCAGCGGCGAGCCGCCGGGCGAGCAGTACTTC; CDR3aa: CASGEPPGEQYF
abundance: -; j_gene: TRBJ2-7; v_gene: TRBV7-9; d_gene: TRBD2; CDR3nt: TGTGCCAGCAGCTTAGTAATGACAGCGGGGGAAAACTACGAGCAGTACTTC; CDR3aa: CASSLVMTAGENYEQYF
abundance: -; j_gene: TRBJ2-7; v_gene: TRBV7-8; d_gene: -; CDR3nt: TGTGCCAGCAGCTTAAAATCTGGGGGCGGTTACGAGCAGTACTTC; CDR3aa: CASSLKSGGGYEQYF
abundance: -; j_gene: TRBJ1-4; v_gene: TRBV19; d_gene: -; CDR3nt: TGTGCCAGTAGTATACGGGCCAGGGGTAATGAAAAACTGTTTTTT; CDR3aa: CASSIRARGNEKLFF
abundance: -; j_gene: TRBJ1-1; v_gene: TRBV25-1; d_gene: -; CDR3nt: TGTGCCAGCAGTGAATCGAACAGGGCCGAAGCTTTCTTT; CDR3aa: CASSESNRAEAFF
abundance: -; j_gene: TRBJ1-5; v_gene: TRBV5-8; d_gene: -; CDR3nt: TGTGCCAGCAGCTTTCGGAGGAGCAATCAGCCCCAGCATTTT; CDR3aa: CASSFRRSNQPQHF
abundance: once; j_gene: TRBJ2-3; v_gene: TRBV7-9; d_gene: TRBD2; CDR3nt: TGTGCCAGCAGCTTAGCGGGACTAGAGGTAGATACGCAGTATTTT; CDR3aa: CASSLAGLEVDTQYF
abundance: -; j_gene: TRBJ2-1; v_gene: TRBV7-9; d_gene: -; CDR3nt: TGTGCCAGCAGCACGACAGGCACCTACAATGAGCAGTTCTTC; CDR3aa: CASSTTGTYNEQFF
abundance: -; j_gene: TRBJ2-2; v_gene: TRBV27; d_gene: -; CDR3nt: TGTGCCAGCAGTTTCCTGGCCACGAACACCGGGGAGCTGTTTTTT; CDR3aa: CASSFLATNTGELFF
abundance: -; j_gene: TRBJ2-5; v_gene: TRBV5-1; d_gene: -; CDR3nt: TGCGCCAGCAGGTCAACAGGTAACGAAGCTCACGAGACCCAGTACTTC; CDR3aa: CASRSTGNEAHETQYF
abundance: -; j_gene: TRBJ2-1; v_gene: TRBV11-2; d_gene: TRBD2; CDR3nt: TGTGCCAGCAGCTTAAAGATAACGGGACTAGCGGGGGGGCTTAATGAGCAGTTCTTC; CDR3aa: CASSLKITGLAGGLNEQFF
abundance: -; j_gene: TRBJ2-7; v_gene: TRBV5-1; d_gene: TRBD1; CDR3nt: TGCGCCAGCAGCGCCGGGGGACAGGGATCCTCCTACGAGCAGTACTTC; CDR3aa: CASSAGGQGSSYEQYF